The present T cell receptor (beta chain) was sequenced within a study of blood T cell repertoires in COVID-19. Assay used: immunoSEQ multiplex PCR; TCRdb lists only in-frame clones, some missing. This table has about 110,000 clones, about four fifths appearing once. The germline V gene encodes CDR1 SNHLY and CDR2 FYNNEI. After removal of 5 bases from V and 2 bases from J, the junction contained 4 bases not matched to a gene. The CDR3 runs 15 residues. V gene TRBV2 combines with J gene TRBJ2-3, with 10 bases matching TRBD2. The sequence was obtained from a woman aged 60-75 years with acute or convalescent COVID-19. The source material was peripheral blood. The chain's CDR3 is CASSLGLADTDTQYF. The CDR3 nucleotides are TGTGCCAGCAGTCTAGGACTAGCGGACACAGATACGCAGTATTTT.